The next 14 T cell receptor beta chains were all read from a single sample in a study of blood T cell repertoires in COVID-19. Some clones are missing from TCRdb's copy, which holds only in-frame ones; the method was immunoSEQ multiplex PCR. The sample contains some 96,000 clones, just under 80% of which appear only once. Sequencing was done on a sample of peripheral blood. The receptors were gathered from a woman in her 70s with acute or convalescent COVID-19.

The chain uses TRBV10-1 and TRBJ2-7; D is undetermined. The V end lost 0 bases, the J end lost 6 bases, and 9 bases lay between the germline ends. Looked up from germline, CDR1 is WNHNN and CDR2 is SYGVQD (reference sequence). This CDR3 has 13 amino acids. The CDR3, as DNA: TGCGCCAGCAGTGAGTCGATCAGAGGCGAGCAGTACTTC. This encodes CASSESIRGEQYF.

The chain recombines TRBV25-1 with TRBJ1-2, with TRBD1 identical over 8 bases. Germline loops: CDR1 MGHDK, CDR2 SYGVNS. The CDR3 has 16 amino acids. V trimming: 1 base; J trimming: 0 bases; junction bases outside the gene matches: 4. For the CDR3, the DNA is TGTGCCAGCAGTGAATTCGCAGGGGGCGCTAACTATGGCTACACCTTC. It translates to CASSEFAGGANYGYTF.

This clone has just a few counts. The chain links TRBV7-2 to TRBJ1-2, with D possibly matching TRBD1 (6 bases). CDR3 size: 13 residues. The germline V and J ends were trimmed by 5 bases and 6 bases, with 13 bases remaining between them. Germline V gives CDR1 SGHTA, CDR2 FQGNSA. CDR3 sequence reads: CASSPSGVDGYTF. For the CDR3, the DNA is TGTGCCAGCAGCCCTTCAGGGGTGGATGGCTACACCTTC.

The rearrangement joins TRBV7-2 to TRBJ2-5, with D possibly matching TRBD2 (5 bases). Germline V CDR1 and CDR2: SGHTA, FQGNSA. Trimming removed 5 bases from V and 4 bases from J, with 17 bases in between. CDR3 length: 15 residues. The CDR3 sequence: CASSQQTGSGETQYF. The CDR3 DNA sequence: TGTGCCAGCAGCCAACAGACGGGGAGTGGAGAGACCCAGTACTTC.

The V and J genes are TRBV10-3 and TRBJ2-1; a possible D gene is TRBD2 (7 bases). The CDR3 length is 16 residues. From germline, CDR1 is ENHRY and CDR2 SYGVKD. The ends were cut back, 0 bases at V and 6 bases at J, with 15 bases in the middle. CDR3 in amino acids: CAISESNGGTRNEQFF. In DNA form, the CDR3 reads TGTGCCATCAGTGAGTCGAACGGGGGGACACGCAATGAGCAGTTCTTC.

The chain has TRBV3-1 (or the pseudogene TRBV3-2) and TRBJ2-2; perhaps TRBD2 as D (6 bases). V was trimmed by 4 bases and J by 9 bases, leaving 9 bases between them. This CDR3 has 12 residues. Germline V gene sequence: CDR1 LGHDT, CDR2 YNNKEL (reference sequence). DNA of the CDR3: TGTGCCAGCAGCCCAGGAGGGTGGGAGCTGTTTTTT. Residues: CASSPGGWELFF.

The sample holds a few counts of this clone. The CDR3 DNA is TGTGCCAGCAGACTAGGGGAGGGATCGTATGGCTACACCTTC. Translated: CASRLGEGSYGYTF. The chain combines TRBV7-9 with TRBJ1-2; D possibly corresponds to TRBD1 (5 bases). CDR1 is SEHNR, CDR2 FQNEAQ, per germline (reference sequence). V lost 6 bases to trimming and J lost 5 bases, with 16 bases between them. The CDR3 totals 14 residues.

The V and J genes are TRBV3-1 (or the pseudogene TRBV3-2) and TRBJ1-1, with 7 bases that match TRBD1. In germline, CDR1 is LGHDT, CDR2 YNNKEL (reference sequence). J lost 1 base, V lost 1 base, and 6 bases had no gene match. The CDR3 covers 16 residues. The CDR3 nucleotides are TGTGCCAGCAGCCAAGCCCGGGACAGCTGGAACACTGAAGCTTTCTTT. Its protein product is CASSQARDSWNTEAFF.

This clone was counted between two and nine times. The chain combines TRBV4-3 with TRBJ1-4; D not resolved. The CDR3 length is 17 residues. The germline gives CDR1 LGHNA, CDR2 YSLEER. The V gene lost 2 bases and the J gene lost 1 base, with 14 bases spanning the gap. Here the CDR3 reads CASSQLPGLGTNEKLFF. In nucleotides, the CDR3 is TGCGCCAGCAGCCAACTTCCGGGGTTAGGAACTAATGAAAAACTGTTTTTT.

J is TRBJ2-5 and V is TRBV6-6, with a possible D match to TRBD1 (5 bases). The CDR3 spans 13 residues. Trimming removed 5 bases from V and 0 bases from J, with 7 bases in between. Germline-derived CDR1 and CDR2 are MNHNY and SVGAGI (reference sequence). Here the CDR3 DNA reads TGTGCCAGCAGTGGGGCGTACCAAGAGACCCAGTACTTC. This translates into CASSGAYQETQYF.

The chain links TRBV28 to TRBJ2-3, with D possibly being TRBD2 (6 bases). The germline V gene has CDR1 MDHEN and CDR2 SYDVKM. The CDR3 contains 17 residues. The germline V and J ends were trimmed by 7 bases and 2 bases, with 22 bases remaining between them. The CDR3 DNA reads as TGTGCCAGCACCGAACAAAACCGGGACTCTAACACAGATACGCAGTATTTT. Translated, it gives CASTEQNRDSNTDTQYF.

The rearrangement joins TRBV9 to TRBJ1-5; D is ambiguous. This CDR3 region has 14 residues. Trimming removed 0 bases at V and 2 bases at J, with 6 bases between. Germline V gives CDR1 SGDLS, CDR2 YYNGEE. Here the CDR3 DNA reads TGTGCCAGCAGCGTAGGGGCAGGCAATCAGCCCCAGCATTTT. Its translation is CASSVGAGNQPQHF.

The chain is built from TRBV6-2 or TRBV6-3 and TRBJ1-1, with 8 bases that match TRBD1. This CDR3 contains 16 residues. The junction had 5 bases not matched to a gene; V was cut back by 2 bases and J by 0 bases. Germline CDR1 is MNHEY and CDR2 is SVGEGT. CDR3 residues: CASSYPGQGLNTEAFF. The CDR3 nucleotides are TGTGCCAGCAGTTACCCCGGACAGGGACTGAACACTGAAGCTTTCTTT.

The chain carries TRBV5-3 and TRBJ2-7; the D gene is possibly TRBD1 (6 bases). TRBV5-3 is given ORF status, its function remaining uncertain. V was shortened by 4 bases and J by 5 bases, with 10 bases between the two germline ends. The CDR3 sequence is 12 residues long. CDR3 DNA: TGTGCCAGAAGCAGCAGACAGGACGAGCAGTACTTC. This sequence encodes CARSSRQDEQYF.